This T cell receptor beta chain was sequenced in a study of T cells after yellow fever vaccination. Points from the study as a whole: Contaminating bulk clonotypes could be abundant in FACS-sorted repertoires. Post-booster reappearance was seen for most primary-vaccination clones (roughly 96% CD4, around 88% CD8). Researchers report a weaker secondary response that nonetheless peaked faster, day 5 versus 15.

This clonotype was recorded many times. Its target is unknown. The 5'RACE template-switching step produced TCR cDNA and added a universal primer site and UMIs. TCRdb re-called the 5' RACE reads through MiXCR, storing one row per CDR3 protein. The sample holds about 240,000 distinct CDR3 sequences, 6.9% seen once. This clonotype originated in a man aged 30 to 45 who received the YFV17D yellow fever vaccine. Sequences were derived from CD4+ T cells sorted from PBMCs, sampled 15 days after the yellow fever booster vaccination.

CDR3 amino acids: CASIAGWRETQYF. CDR3 nucleotide sequence: TGTGCCAGCATCGCTGGATGGCGAGAGACCCAGTACTTC. The rearrangement uses TRBV7-8 and TRBJ2-5; D is uncertain. Germline CDR1 reads SGHVS; CDR2 reads FQNEAQ. The ends were cut back, 7 bases at V and 4 bases at J, with 13 bases in the middle. CDR3 length: 13 residues.